This is a list of T cell receptor beta chains from one sample in a study of metastatic and nonmetastatic thyroid tumors. TCRdb reprocessed the PCR reads via MiXCR. This sample has 20,000 to 30,000 clones, with 10% to 15% found just once. Sequencing used blood. The receptors were sampled from a female donor with papillary thyroid cancer or a benign thyroid nodule (not recorded which). Some clones in this sample may be carry-over from other donors' samples. The CDR3 runs from the conserved cysteine through the conserved F or W. Each record gives: J gene, V gene, clone size, D gene, CDR3 DNA, CDR3 protein. The D gene is left open where the match is weak. For some rows the clone size is stated as once, few or many, or as a class when expanded; others skip it.

TRBJ1-2 | TRBV2 | many | - | TGTGCCAGCAGTGATGAGGGAGGGGGCTATGGCTACACCTTC | CASSDEGGGYGYTF
TRBJ2-2 | TRBV6-1 | many | - | TGTGCCAGCAGTGGGCAGCCCGACATGAACACCGGGGAGCTGTTTTTT | CASSGQPDMNTGELFF
TRBJ2-7 | TRBV27 | many | - | TGTGCCAGCAGATACACTTCAGGGGCCTACGAGCAGTACTTC | CASRYTSGAYEQYF
TRBJ1-1 | TRBV29-1 | many | - | TGCAGCGTTGAAAAATACATGAACACTGAAGCTTTCTTT | CSVEKYMNTEAFF
TRBJ2-1 | TRBV28 | many | - | TGTGCCGCGTGTGGAGACGGGTTTGGTGGCAATGAGCAGTTCTTC | CAACGDGFGGNEQFF
TRBJ1-5 | TRBV6-1 | many | - | TGTGCCGGCAGTGAGGAACCCCAGCCCCAGCATTTT | CAGSEEPQPQHF
TRBJ2-5 | TRBV30 | many | - | TGTGCCTGGACGCCCACCCAAGAGACCCAGTACTTC | CAWTPTQETQYF
TRBJ2-3 | TRBV20-1 | many | TRBD1 | TGCAGTGCTAGCGCTCGGGACAGGTCCACAGATACGCAGTATTTT | CSASARDRSTDTQYF
TRBJ1-5 | TRBV28 | many | - | TGTGCCAGCAGTTTAGCAGGGGCCCCCGGGGCCCAGCATTTT | CASSLAGAPGAQHF
TRBJ2-1 | TRBV7-9 | many | - | TGTGCCAGCAGCTTAGAGTGGACAGTGGGTCACAATGAGCAGTTCTTC | CASSLEWTVGHNEQFF
TRBJ1-3 | TRBV28 | many | - | TGTGCCAGCAGTTTCCGGAGGAGAGACTCTGGAAACACCATATATTTT | CASSFRRRDSGNTIYF
TRBJ2-5 | TRBV24-1 | many | TRBD2 | TGTGCCACCAGTGATGCGGGAGCGGGAGGAGAGACCCAGTACTTC | CATSDAGAGGETQYF
TRBJ2-1 | TRBV29-1 | few | - | TGCAGCGTAGCCCGGGACTGGACCTACAATGAGCAGTTCTTC | CSVARDWTYNEQFF
TRBJ2-3 | TRBV9 | many | TRBD1 | TGTGCCAGCAGCATTGGGACAGGGGCAGGAGGGGATACGCAGTATTTT | CASSIGTGAGGDTQYF
TRBJ2-5 | TRBV5-1 | many | TRBD2 | TGCGCCAGCCCAGGTGGAGCGGGAGGTCCCCAAGAGACCCAGTACTTC | CASPGGAGGPQETQYF
TRBJ2-6 | TRBV7-3 | many | - | TGTGCCAGCAGCTTCGACAGCAACTCTGGGGCCAACGTCCTGACTTTC | CASSFDSNSGANVLTF
TRBJ2-1 | TRBV4-1 | many | TRBD2 | TGCGCCAGCAGCCAGGTAGCGGGGGGATCGAATGAGCAGTTCTTC | CASSQVAGGSNEQFF
TRBJ2-5 | TRBV18 | many | - | TGTGCCAGCTCACCACAGGGCCAAGAGACCCAGTACTTC | CASSPQGQETQYF
TRBJ2-7 | TRBV11-3 | once | TRBD2 | TGTGCCAGCAGCTTGGCAGCGGGAGGGATCTACGAGCAGTACTTC | CASSLAAGGIYEQYF
TRBJ2-5 | TRBV7-9 | many | - | TGTGCCAGCAGCTTAGGGTTAGTGGTAGGAGAGACCCAGTACTTC | CASSLGLVVGETQYF
TRBJ1-1 | TRBV28 | few | - | TGTGCCAGCAGTTTATCTGCATGGGACTCCCACACTGAAGCTTTCTTT | CASSLSAWDSHTEAFF
TRBJ2-7 | TRBV29-1 | many | TRBD1 | TGCAGCGTTGCCTCCGGGGCAGGGGGCCCTTACGAGCAGTACTTC | CSVASGAGGPYEQYF
TRBJ2-6 | TRBV5-1 | many | TRBD1 | TGCGCCAGCAGCTTCCAGGGGGCAGGGGCCAACGTCCTGACTTTC | CASSFQGAGANVLTF
TRBJ1-4 | TRBV5-1 | many | - | TGCGCCAGCAGCCGGGGGGACGGACCAAATGAAAAACTGTTTTTT | CASSRGDGPNEKLFF
TRBJ2-3 | TRBV4-1 | many | TRBD2 | TGCGCCAGCAGGGTAGGGGTAGCGGGATCTAGCACAGATACGCAGTATTTT | CASRVGVAGSSTDTQYF
TRBJ2-1 | TRBV6-1 | many | - | TGTGCCAGCTCAATGGTGGGAGGAGCGAGAAATGAGCAGTTCTTC | CASSMVGGARNEQFF
TRBJ2-5 | TRBV6-4 | many | - | TGTGCCAGCAGTGCTACAGGGAACCAAGAGACCCAGTACTTC | CASSATGNQETQYF
TRBJ2-1 | TRBV11-2 | many | - | TGTGCCAGCAGCCTCGGAGCCTCCTACAATGAGCAGTTCTTC | CASSLGASYNEQFF
TRBJ2-3 | TRBV7-8 | - | - | TGTGCCAGCAGCTTAGTGACGACAGGGACTAGCACAGATACGCAGTATTTT | CASSLVTTGTSTDTQYF
TRBJ2-2 | TRBV5-1 | - | - | TGCGCCAGCAGCTTAGCAGGGTCGAACACCGGGGAGCTGTTTTTT | CASSLAGSNTGELFF
TRBJ2-2 | TRBV5-6 | many | TRBD2 | TGTGCCAGCAGCTTGGCCACTAGCGCTTACACCGGGGAGCTGTTTTTT | CASSLATSAYTGELFF
TRBJ1-6 | TRBV4-2 | many | - | TGTGCCAGCAGCCCAGGGGACCGGGGAATCGGGTCACCCCTCCACTTT | CASSPGDRGIGSPLHF
TRBJ2-7 | TRBV5-1 | many | - | TGCGCCAGCAGGTCGACAGGAGGCCTGTTCAAGCAGTACTTC | CASRSTGGLFKQYF
TRBJ2-3 | TRBV12-3/TRBV12-4 | many | - | TGTGCCACCTCCGATATCGGTTTTACGCTAAGCACAGATACGCAGTATTTT | CATSDIGFTLSTDTQYF
TRBJ1-1 | TRBV20-1 | many | - | TGCAGTGCTAGAGGTCGTTGGGGGGGGCCCCTTCACAGCATGAACACTGAAGCTTTCTTT | CSARGRWGGPLHSMNTEAFF
TRBJ2-1 | TRBV7-9 | many | TRBD1 | TGTGCCAGCAGCTCAACCATACTCGGACAGGATCCCCATTTGAGCTCCTACAATGAGCAGTTCTTC | CASSSTILGQDPHLSSYNEQFF
TRBJ1-3 | TRBV5-6 | many | - | TGTGCCTCACAGGACAAAAGAAACACCATATATTTT | CASQDKRNTIYF
TRBJ2-1 | TRBV6-1 | many | - | TGTGCCAGCAGTTCTAGCCTGGGACTCGGGGAGCAGTTCTTC | CASSSSLGLGEQFF
TRBJ2-7 | TRBV7-8 | many | - | TGTGCCAGCAGCTTCTTCGATGGGGGATACGAGCAGTACTTC | CASSFFDGGYEQYF
TRBJ2-6 | TRBV6-2/TRBV6-3 | many | TRBD1 | TGTGCCAGCAGTTGGACAGGGGGCTCTGGGGCCAACGTCCTGACTTTC | CASSWTGGSGANVLTF
TRBJ2-1 | TRBV20-1 | - | - | TGCAGTGCTGAGTATAGCAATGAGCAGTTCTTC | CSAEYSNEQFF
TRBJ1-5 | TRBV2 | many | - | TGTGCCAGCACAGAACTATATAGCAATCAGCCCCAGCATTTT | CASTELYSNQPQHF
TRBJ2-1 | TRBV30 | many | - | TGTGCCTGGAGTGGTCTTGCGGGGAGTCGGCAGTTCTTC | CAWSGLAGSRQFF
TRBJ2-7 | TRBV13 | many | - | TGTGCCAGCAGCCCGCAGAAGGCCTACGAGCAGTACTTC | CASSPQKAYEQYF
TRBJ2-7 | TRBV10-2 | many | TRBD2 | TGCGCCAGCAGAGGGGGGACTAGCTCCTACGAGCAGTACTTC | CASRGGTSSYEQYF
TRBJ1-2 | TRBV27 | many | TRBD1 | TGTGCCAGCAGCCCTACTGGGACAGCTAACTATGGCTACACCTTC | CASSPTGTANYGYTF
TRBJ1-2 | TRBV2 | many | TRBD1 | TGTGCCAGCAGCGACCCTGGACAGGTCAACTATGGCTACACCTTC | CASSDPGQVNYGYTF
TRBJ1-1 | TRBV4-3 | many | - | TGCGCCAGCAGCCAAGACTCCAGAAGTGAAGCTTTCTTT | CASSQDSRSEAFF
TRBJ2-2 | TRBV19 | many | TRBD1 | TGTGCCAGTACTGGCCAGGGGGCTTACACCGGGGAGCTGTTTTTT | CASTGQGAYTGELFF
TRBJ2-7 | TRBV9 | many | TRBD2 | TGTGCCAGCAGCCCCGAGGGGGGTAGCGGGGTCTACGAGCAGTACTTC | CASSPEGGSGVYEQYF
TRBJ2-2 | TRBV11-2 | once | - | TGTGCCAGCAGCTTAAGTACAGGGCTGGCAGACACCGGGGAGCTGTTTTTT | CASSLSTGLADTGELFF
TRBJ1-1 | TRBV6-2/TRBV6-3 | many | - | TGTGCCAGCAGTTACGGCTTCCCGGGGGCTGAAGCTTTCTTT | CASSYGFPGAEAFF
TRBJ2-7 | TRBV14 | many | TRBD2 | TGTGCCAGCAGCCAAGATTCCGGACTAGCGGGCTCCTACGAGCAGTACTTC | CASSQDSGLAGSYEQYF
TRBJ1-2 | TRBV29-1 | many | TRBD1 | TGCAGCGTGGACCAGGGGGGGGGGTGGAACTATGGCTACACCTTC | CSVDQGGGWNYGYTF